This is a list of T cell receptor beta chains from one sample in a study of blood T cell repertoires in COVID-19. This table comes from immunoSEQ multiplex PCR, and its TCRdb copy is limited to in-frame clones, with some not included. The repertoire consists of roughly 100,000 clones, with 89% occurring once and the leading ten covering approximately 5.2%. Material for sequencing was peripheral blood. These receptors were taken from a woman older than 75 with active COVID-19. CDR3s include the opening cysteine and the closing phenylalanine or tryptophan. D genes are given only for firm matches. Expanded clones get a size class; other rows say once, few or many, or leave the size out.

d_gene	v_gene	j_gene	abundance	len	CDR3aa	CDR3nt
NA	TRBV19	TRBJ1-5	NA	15	CASTGSYSLLQPQHF	TGTGCCAGTACCGGGAGTTATTCATTGCTTCAGCCCCAGCATTTT
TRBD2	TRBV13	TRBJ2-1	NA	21	CASSQRRVRGSGGFSYNEQFF	TGTGCCAGCAGCCAAAGAAGAGTTCGGGGATCGGGAGGCTTCTCCTACAATGAGCAGTTCTTC
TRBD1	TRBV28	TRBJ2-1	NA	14	CASSRTGDYNEQFF	TGTGCCAGCAGCAGGACAGGGGATTACAATGAGCAGTTCTTC
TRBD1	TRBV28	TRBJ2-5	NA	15	CASSFYRGLWETQYF	TGTGCCAGCAGTTTTTACAGGGGGCTATGGGAGACCCAGTACTTC
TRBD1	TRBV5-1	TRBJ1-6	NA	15	CASSLGTANNSPLHF	TGCGCCAGCAGCTTAGGGACAGCCAATAATTCACCCCTCCACTTT
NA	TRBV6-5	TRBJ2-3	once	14	CASSDRGSTDTQYF	TGTGCCAGCAGCGACCGAGGTAGCACAGATACGCAGTATTTT
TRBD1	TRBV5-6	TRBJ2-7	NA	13	CASTVDRGGEQYF	TGTGCCAGCACCGTGGACAGGGGGGGCGAGCAGTACTTC
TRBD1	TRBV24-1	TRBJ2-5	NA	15	CATSEYRGLQETQYF	TGTGCCACCAGTGAGTACAGGGGGCTCCAAGAGACCCAGTACTTC
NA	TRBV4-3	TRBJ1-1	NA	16	CASSSTPSLTGTEAFF	TGCGCCAGCAGCTCAACCCCCTCTCTCACGGGCACTGAAGCTTTCTTT
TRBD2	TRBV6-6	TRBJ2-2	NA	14	CASWRREGTGELFF	TGTGCCAGCTGGAGGCGGGAGGGCACCGGGGAGCTGTTTTTT
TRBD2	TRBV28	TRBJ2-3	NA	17	CASSQILAGGPTDTQYF	TGTGCCAGCAGCCAAATCCTAGCGGGAGGGCCTACAGATACGCAGTATTTT
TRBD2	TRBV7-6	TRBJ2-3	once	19	CASSFPFGTSGSMPDTQYF	TGTGCCAGCAGCTTCCCCTTCGGGACTAGCGGGAGTATGCCAGATACGCAGTATTTT
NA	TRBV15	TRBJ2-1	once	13	CATSRSFVDEQFF	TGTGCCACCAGCAGGTCGTTCGTCGATGAGCAGTTCTTC
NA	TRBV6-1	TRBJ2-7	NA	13	CASSESGSYEQYF	TGTGCCAGCAGTGAATCCGGCTCCTACGAGCAGTACTTC
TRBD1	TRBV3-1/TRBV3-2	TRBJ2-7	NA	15	CASSQGRQGAYEQYF	TGTGCCAGCAGCCAAGGGAGACAGGGGGCCTACGAGCAGTACTTC
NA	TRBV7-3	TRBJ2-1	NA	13	CASSTGPGIEQFF	TGTGCCAGCAGCACAGGGCCGGGGATTGAGCAGTTCTTC